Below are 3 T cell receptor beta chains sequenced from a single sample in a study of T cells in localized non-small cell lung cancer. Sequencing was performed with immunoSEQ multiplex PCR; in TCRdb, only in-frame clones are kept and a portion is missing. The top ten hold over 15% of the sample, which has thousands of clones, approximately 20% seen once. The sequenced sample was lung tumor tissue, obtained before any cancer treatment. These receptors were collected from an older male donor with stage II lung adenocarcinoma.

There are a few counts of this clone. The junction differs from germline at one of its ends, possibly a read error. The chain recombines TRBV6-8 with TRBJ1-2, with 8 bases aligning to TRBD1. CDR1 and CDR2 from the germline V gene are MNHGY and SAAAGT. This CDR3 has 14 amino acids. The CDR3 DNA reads TGTGCCATCAGTGCCCAGACAGGGACAGGTGGCTACACCTTC. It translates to CAISAQTGTGGYTF.

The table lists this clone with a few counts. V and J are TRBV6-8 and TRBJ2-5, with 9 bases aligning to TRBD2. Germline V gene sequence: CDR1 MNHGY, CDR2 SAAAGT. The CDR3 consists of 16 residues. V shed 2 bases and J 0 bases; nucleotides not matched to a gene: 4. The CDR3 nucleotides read TGTGCCAGCAGTTACGGTGCTAGCGGGGACCAAGAGACCCAGTACTTC. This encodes CASSYGASGDQETQYF.

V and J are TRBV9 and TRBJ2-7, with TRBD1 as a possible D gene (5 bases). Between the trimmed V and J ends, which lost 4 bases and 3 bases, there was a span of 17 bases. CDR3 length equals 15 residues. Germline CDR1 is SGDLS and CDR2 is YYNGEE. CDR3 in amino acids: CASSSTHRFNYEQYF. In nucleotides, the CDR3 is TGTGCCAGCAGCTCTACTCACAGGTTCAACTACGAGCAGTACTTC.